Following are 29 T cell receptor beta chains from one sample sequenced in a study of T cells after yellow fever vaccination. TCRdb reprocessed the 5' RACE reads via MiXCR and lists one record per CDR3 protein. The sample holds 250,000 to 400,000 distinct CDR3 sequences, approximately 4.5% seen once. This sample comprised PBMCs, obtained 15 days after the yellow fever booster vaccination. The receptors shown here come from a man younger than 35 who received the YFV17D yellow fever vaccine.

In its sample, this clonotype was seen many times. The gene calls are TRBV12-3 or TRBV12-4 and TRBJ2-2; D is possibly TRBD1 (5 bases). This CDR3 region has 15 residues. Trimming shortened V by 2 bases and J by 5 bases, and 12 bases separated the two germline ends. CDR3 region: CASSLMQGGTGELFF. CDR3 in DNA: TGTGCCAGCAGTTTAATGCAGGGTGGGACCGGGGAGCTGTTTTTT.

This clonotype was detected only a few times. The chain employs TRBV9 and TRBJ1-3, with D hard to call. Trimming pared 0 bases from V and 0 bases from J, leaving 4 bases between. The CDR3 loop spans 14 amino acids. Germline V CDR1 and CDR2: SGDLS, YYNGEE. CDR3 nucleotide sequence: TGTGCCAGCAGCGTAGGAGACTCTGGAAACACCATATATTTT. Translating it yields CASSVGDSGNTIYF. The variable domain in full, completed from reference TRBV9 and TRBJ1-3, reads DSGVTQTPKHLITATGQRVTLRCSPRSGDLSVYWYQQSLDQGLQFLIQYYNGEERAKGNILERFSAQQFPDLHSELNLSSLELGDSALYFCASSVGDSGNTIYFGEGSWLTVV.

The J gene is TRBJ2-5, the V gene TRBV5-4; unclear D gene. CDR3 size: 14 residues. Germline values: CDR1 SGHNT, CDR2 YYREEE (reference sequence). V was shortened by 0 bases and J by 6 bases, with 12 bases between the two germline ends. Written as DNA, the CDR3 is TGTGCCAGCAGCTTGGAGGCAGCAACGAAGACCCAGTACTTC. Its translation is CASSLEAATKTQYF.

This clonotype came up many times. The chain employs TRBV5-1 and TRBJ2-1, with 15 nucleotides matching TRBD2. The germline V gene has CDR1 SGHRS and CDR2 YFSETQ. The CDR3 is 20 amino acids. The V gene end was trimmed by 3 bases and the J gene end by 7 bases; junction bases not matched to a gene: 17. This CDR3 reads CASSWTGTSGGPLNFNEQFF. The CDR3 nucleotides read TGCGCCAGCAGCTGGACCGGGACTAGCGGGGGGCCCCTCAACTTTAATGAGCAGTTCTTC.

This clonotype has at least ten counts. This chain connects TRBV19 to TRBJ1-5; D is ambiguous. The CDR3 extends over 18 amino acids. V dropped 0 bases and J dropped 0 bases, with 15 bases sitting between them. The germline CDR1 and CDR2 sequences are LNHDA and SQIVND (reference sequence). The CDR3 sequence: CASSIDGTVLYSNQPQHF. Written as DNA, the CDR3 is TGTGCCAGTAGTATAGATGGAACGGTATTATATAGCAATCAGCCCCAGCATTTT.

This clonotype was picked up a small number of times. V usage is TRBV5-1 and J usage is TRBJ2-5; D is uncertain. In germline, CDR1 is SGHRS, CDR2 YFSETQ. V lost 1 base and J 5 bases, leaving 15 bases between the germline ends. The CDR3 consists of 15 residues. The CDR3 loop reads CASSLTIAGGETQYF. DNA for the CDR3: TGCGCCAGCAGCTTGACGATAGCTGGTGGGGAGACCCAGTACTTC.

This chain links TRBV12-3 or TRBV12-4 with TRBJ2-3; tentative D call: TRBD1 (6 bases). The V gene lost 6 bases and the J gene lost 2 bases, with 9 bases spanning the gap. This CDR3 is built from 13 residues. The CDR3 region is CASRAGATDTQYF. The CDR3 DNA reads TGTGCCAGCAGGGCAGGGGCCACAGATACGCAGTATTTT.

This clonotype was detected ten times or more. The chain joins TRBV27 to TRBJ2-1; TRBD1 matches at 7 bases. This CDR3 is built from 16 residues. CDR1 is MNHEY, CDR2 SMNVEV, per germline (reference sequence). V lost 5 bases to trimming and J lost 10 bases; unmatched junction nucleotides: 17. CDR3 sequence: CASSHPQGTLGYEQFF. In DNA, the CDR3 is TGTGCCAGCAGTCACCCACAGGGGACGCTCGGGTACGAGCAGTTCTTC.

This clonotype has ten or more counts. The chain joins TRBV7-2 to TRBJ2-2; D is perhaps TRBD2 (5 bases). Germline CDR1 and CDR2: SGHTA and FQGNSA. Trimming removed 5 bases from V and 6 bases from J, with 13 bases in between. This CDR3 has 14 residues. CDR3 DNA sequence: TGTGCCAGCAGCCTCTCTCGGACTCCCGGGGAGCTGTTTTTT. Its translation: CASSLSRTPGELFF.

This clonotype showed up just a few times. The V gene is TRBV6-5, the J gene TRBJ2-1; a weak D match, TRBD1 (6 bases). The germline CDR1 and CDR2 sequences are MNHEY and SVGAGI. The V gene lost 4 bases and the J gene lost 6 bases, with 10 bases spanning the gap. CDR3 size: 13 residues. The CDR3 here is CASSLDRPNEQFF. In nucleotides, the CDR3 is TGTGCCAGCAGTTTGGACAGACCCAATGAGCAGTTCTTC.

This clonotype was detected many times. The chain uses TRBV6-6 and TRBJ1-1, with no clear D. Trimming removed 0 bases from V and 4 bases from J, with 9 bases in between. CDR3 length: 14 residues. Looked up from germline, CDR1 is MNHNY and CDR2 is SVGAGI (reference sequence). This CDR3 is CASSYSTLGTEAFF. DNA for the CDR3: TGTGCCAGCAGTTACTCGACTTTGGGCACTGAAGCTTTCTTT.

This clonotype was observed a handful of times. The chain is built from TRBV7-2 and TRBJ1-2; D is unresolved. The CDR3 totals 13 residues. The V gene lost 1 base and the J gene lost 3 bases, with 6 bases spanning the gap. The germline gives CDR1 SGHTA, CDR2 FQGNSA. The CDR3 DNA reads TGTGCCAGCAGCTTAGTAATTGACTATGGCTACACCTTC. Translated: CASSLVIDYGYTF.

For this clonotype: One end of the junction is discordant with germline, which a read error may explain. The chain employs TRBV7-9 and TRBJ2-6; the match to TRBD1 covers 11 bases. Germline assignment: CDR1 SEHNR and CDR2 FQNEAQ (reference sequence). CDR3 length: 17 amino acids. Here the CDR3 reads CASIGTGGGSWANVLTF. The CDR3 nucleotides are TGTGCCAGCATCGGGACAGGGGGTGGCTCTTGGGCCAACGTCCTGACTTTC.

V and J are TRBV5-1 and TRBJ2-1, with D uncertain. Germline loops: CDR1 SGHRS, CDR2 YFSETQ. The CDR3 contains 16 residues. V dropped 0 bases and J dropped 8 bases, with 18 bases sitting between them. Here the CDR3 reads CASSLASSLLIDEQFF. The CDR3 DNA reads as TGCGCCAGCAGCTTGGCTTCCAGTCTCCTTATCGATGAGCAGTTCTTC.

At least ten counts were recorded for this clonotype. The rearrangement links TRBV2 to TRBJ2-2, with D uncertain. This CDR3 comprises 11 residues. Germline V gives CDR1 SNHLY, CDR2 FYNNEI. The V gene lost 3 bases and the J gene lost 9 bases, with 5 bases spanning the gap. CDR3 nucleotide sequence: TGTGCCAGCAGTGATTACAGGGAGCTGTTTTTT. This encodes CASSDYRELFF.

This clonotype was seen many times. V gene TRBV5-6 combines with J gene TRBJ2-1, with D maybe TRBD1 (8 bases). CDR3 length: 15 residues. Looked up from germline, CDR1 is SGHDT and CDR2 is YYEEEE. Trimming cost V 3 bases and J 8 bases, with 18 bases left between them. CDR3 DNA: TGTGCCAGCAGCTCCGTTCGACAGGGGAGGGATGAGCAGTTCTTC. It is translated as CASSSVRQGRDEQFF.

This clonotype appeared many times. The rearrangement joins TRBV6-5 to TRBJ2-7; possible D gene TRBD1, 5 bases. With 0 bases removed from V and 4 bases from J, the gap between germline ends came to 10 bases. This CDR3 is 14 amino acids long. Per germline, CDR1 MNHEY and CDR2 SVGAGI. The CDR3 loop is CASSYSSTAYEQYV. In DNA, the CDR3 is TGTGCCAGCAGTTACTCGTCGACAGCTTACGAGCAGTACGTC.

The rearrangement links TRBV6-1 to TRBJ1-5; D is unresolved. Germline V lookup: CDR1 MNHNS, CDR2 SASEGT. V lost 6 bases and J lost 1, with 10 bases in between. This CDR3 comprises 14 residues. The CDR3 sequence is CASSQMVSNQPQHF. As DNA, the CDR3 is TGTGCCAGCAGCCAAATGGTGAGCAATCAGCCCCAGCATTTT.

This clonotype has a count of ten or more. The gene calls are TRBV5-1 and TRBJ2-2, with 7 bases fitting TRBD2. The V and J ends lost 4 bases and 0 bases, in that order; junction bases with no gene match: 3. The CDR3 runs to 15 residues. Germline-derived CDR1 and CDR2 are SGHRS and YFSETQ. The CDR3: CASSPSGTNTGELFF. The CDR3 DNA is TGCGCCAGCAGCCCGAGCGGGACGAACACCGGGGAGCTGTTTTTT. Supplemented by reference TRBV5-1 and TRBJ2-2, the full variable domain reads KAGVTQTPRYLIKTRGQQVTLSCSPISGHRSVSWYQQTPGQGLQFLFEYFSETQRNKGNFPGRFSGRQFSNSRSEMNVSTLELGDSALYLCASSPSGTNTGELFFGEGSRLTVL.

This chain links TRBV5-1 with TRBJ2-2; no reliable D call. Per the germline V gene, CDR1 is SGHRS and CDR2 is YFSETQ. The ends were cut back, 4 bases at V and 0 bases at J, with 7 bases in the middle. The CDR3 length is 14 residues. The CDR3 DNA reads as TGCGCCAGCAGCACCGGATCGAACACCGGGGAGCTGTTTTTT. Residues: CASSTGSNTGELFF.

The table lists this clonotype with a few counts. This chain links TRBV12-3 or TRBV12-4 with TRBJ1-2; the match to TRBD1 covers 8 bases. CDR3 length: 15 amino acids. V lost 5 bases and J lost 0; bases outside the gene matches: 5. CDR3: CASSPGTGANYGYTF. The CDR3 region has the DNA TGTGCCAGCAGTCCCGGGACAGGAGCTAACTATGGCTACACCTTC.

A few counts support this clonotype. The chain is built from TRBV7-2 and TRBJ1-6; no clear D. The CDR3 sequence is 15 residues long. Trimming pared 6 bases from V and 8 bases from J, leaving 17 bases between. CDR1 is SGHTA and CDR2 is FQGNSA in the germline V gene. The CDR3 loop reads CASRYPLGSDSPLHF. In nucleotides, the CDR3 is TGTGCCAGCAGGTACCCCCTGGGATCTGATTCACCCCTCCACTTT.

CDR3 protein: CASSFGGGWYGYTF. CDR3 sequence (DNA): TGTGCCAGCAGCTTCGGGGGGGGATGGTATGGCTACACCTTC. The J gene is TRBJ1-2, the V gene TRBV12-3 or TRBV12-4; weak D call: TRBD1 (5 bases). This CDR3 region has 14 residues. V shed 6 bases and J shed 5 bases, with 16 bases lying between them.

This chain joins TRBV18 and TRBJ2-2; possible D gene TRBD2, 6 bases. There are 17 residues in the CDR3. With 3 bases removed from V and 2 bases from J, the gap between germline ends came to 16 bases. Germline CDR1 and CDR2: KGHSH and LQKENI. The CDR3 reads CASSPRPTGGNTGELFF. DNA for the CDR3: TGTGCCAGCTCACCCCGCCCAACCGGGGGTAACACCGGGGAGCTGTTTTTT.

This clonotype has a count of ten or more. The rearrangement joins TRBV6-5 to TRBJ2-4; D not resolved. Trimming pared 1 base from V and 3 bases from J, leaving 10 bases between. CDR3 size: 15 residues. The germline gives CDR1 MNHEY, CDR2 SVGAGI. CDR3 residues: CASSYYGLGKNIQYF. The CDR3 region has the DNA TGTGCCAGCAGTTACTACGGGTTAGGCAAAAACATTCAGTACTTC.

The sample holds many counts of this clonotype. V and J are TRBV5-6 and TRBJ2-5, with D perhaps matching TRBD2 (6 bases). Germline V lookup: CDR1 SGHDT, CDR2 YYEEEE. V dropped 3 bases and J dropped 2 bases, with 14 bases sitting between them. This CDR3 is built from 15 residues. The CDR3 loop reads CASSSGDGTQETQYF. The CDR3 nucleotides read TGTGCCAGCAGCTCGGGGGACGGCACTCAAGAGACCCAGTACTTC. Looking up the rest from reference TRBV5-6 and TRBJ2-5 gives the full variable domain: DAGVTQSPTHLIKTRGQQVTLRCSPKSGHDTVSWYQQALGQGPQFIFQYYEEEERQRGNFPDRFSGHQFPNYSSELNVNALLLGDSALYLCASSSGDGTQETQYFGPGTRLLVL.

In this sample, this clonotype turned up a few times. The chain employs TRBV3-1 and TRBJ2-5, with a weak D call TRBD2 (6 bases). The V end was cut by 1 base, the J end by 5 bases, with 17 bases between. Germline loops: CDR1 LGHDT, CDR2 YNNKEL (reference sequence). CDR3 length equals 16 residues. The CDR3 DNA reads TGTGCCAGCAGCCAAGGGCTAGCGCCCCCCCGGGAGACCCAGTACTTC. Protein product: CASSQGLAPPRETQYF.

This clonotype was observed a few times. The chain employs TRBV6-5 and TRBJ2-1; the D is unclear. Trimming stripped 6 bases from V and 6 bases from J, with 12 bases between. This CDR3 is 13 amino acids long. The germline V gene encodes CDR1 MNHEY and CDR2 SVGAGI. CDR3 sequence (DNA): TGTGCCAGCAGCCGAAGGGTGGGCAATGAGCAGTTCTTC. This codes for CASSRRVGNEQFF.

The table lists this clonotype with many counts. The V gene is TRBV7-8, the J gene TRBJ2-3, with 7 bases fitting TRBD2. The CDR3 totals 18 residues. Germline CDR1 and CDR2: SGHVS and FQNEAQ. The ends lost 2 bases at V and 11 bases at J; junction bases unmatched: 22. CDR3 DNA: TGTGCCAGCAGCTTAACCCTCTTCCAGCGGGGACCACCCCTGGAGCAGTATTTT. Translated: CASSLTLFQRGPPLEQYF.